This T cell receptor beta chain was sequenced for a study of vaccination and CD4 T cells after COVID-19. Study-wide points: Convalescent patients displayed spike mono-reactivity in 304 of 307 vaccine-specific clones.

The V and J ends lost 6 bases and 2 bases respectively, with 14 bases between them. The CDR3 spans 14 residues. CDR1 is MNHEY and CDR2 is SMNVEV in the germline V gene (reference sequence). This clonotype came up a few times. Antigen: not known. Sequencing of DNA taken from cultured CD4+ T cells relied on the Oncomine TCR Beta short-read assay. TCRdb used MiXCR to reprocess the PCR reads, holding one entry per CDR3 protein. The sample yields 8,400 or so distinct CDR3 sequences, roughly 61% seen once. Regarding treatment: approximately 9-day PBMC culture with coronavirus spike peptide pools or control peptides (ViraFEST assay). PCR-confirmed positives ranged from March to December 2020, preceding US Alpha, Beta and Delta variants. On day 3 and again on day 7, fresh IL-2 medium was used to replace half the medium.

This receptor was taken from a human donor with COVID-19. The input for sequencing was cultured CD4+ T cells from blood, taken after SARS-CoV-2 vaccination. The gene calls are TRBV27 and TRBJ2-7, with D possibly being TRBD1 (5 bases). CDR3 bases: TGTGCCAGCAGAATCGATACAGGTACCTACGAGCAGTACTTC. This translates into CASRIDTGTYEQYF.